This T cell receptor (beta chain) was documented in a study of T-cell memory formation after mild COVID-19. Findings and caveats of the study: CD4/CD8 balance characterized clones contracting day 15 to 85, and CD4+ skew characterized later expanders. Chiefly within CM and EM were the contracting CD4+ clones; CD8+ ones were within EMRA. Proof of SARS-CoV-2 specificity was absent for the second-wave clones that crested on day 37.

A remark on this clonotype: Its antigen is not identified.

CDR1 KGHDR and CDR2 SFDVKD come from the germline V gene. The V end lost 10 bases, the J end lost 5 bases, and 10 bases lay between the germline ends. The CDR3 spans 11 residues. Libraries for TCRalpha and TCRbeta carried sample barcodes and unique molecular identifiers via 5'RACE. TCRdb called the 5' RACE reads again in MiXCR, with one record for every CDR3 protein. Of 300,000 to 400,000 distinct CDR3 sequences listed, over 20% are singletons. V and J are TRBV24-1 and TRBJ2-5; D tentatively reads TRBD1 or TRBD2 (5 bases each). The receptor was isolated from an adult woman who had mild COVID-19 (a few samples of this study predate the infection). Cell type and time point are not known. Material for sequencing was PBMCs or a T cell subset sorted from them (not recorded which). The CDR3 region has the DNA TGTGCCACGGGGGTCGGTGAGACCCAGTACTTC. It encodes CATGVGETQYF.